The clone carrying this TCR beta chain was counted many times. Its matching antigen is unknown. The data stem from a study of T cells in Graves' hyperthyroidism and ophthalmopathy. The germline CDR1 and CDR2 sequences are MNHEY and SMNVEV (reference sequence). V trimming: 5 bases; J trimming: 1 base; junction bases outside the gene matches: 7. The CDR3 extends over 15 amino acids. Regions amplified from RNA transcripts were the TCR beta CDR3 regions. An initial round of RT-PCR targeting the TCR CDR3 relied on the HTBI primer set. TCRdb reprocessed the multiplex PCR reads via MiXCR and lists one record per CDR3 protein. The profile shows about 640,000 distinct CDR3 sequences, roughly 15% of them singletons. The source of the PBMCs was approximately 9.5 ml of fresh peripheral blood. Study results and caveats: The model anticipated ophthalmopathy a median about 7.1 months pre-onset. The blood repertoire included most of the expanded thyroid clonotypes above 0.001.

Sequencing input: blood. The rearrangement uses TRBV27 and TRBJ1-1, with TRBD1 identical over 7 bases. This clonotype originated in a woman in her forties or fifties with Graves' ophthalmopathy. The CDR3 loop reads CASSQQGLQNTEAFF. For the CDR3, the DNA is TGTGCCAGCAGTCAACAGGGGCTACAGAACACTGAAGCTTTCTTT.